This TCR beta chain was recovered during a study of Graves' ophthalmopathy and Graves' hyperthyroidism. Across the whole study: At initial diagnosis, peripheral blood was obtained, and this preceded any treatment. Findings and caveats of the study: Discrimination between ophthalmopathy and stable hyperthyroidism by a 13-signature model showed about 86% sensitivity and 70% to 84% specificity. Clonotypes were expanded in thyroid at above 0.001 frequency, and most also appeared in blood.

As concerns this clonotype: What it binds is not known. One end of the junction does not line up with germline, which may come from a read error.

Germline V gives CDR1 MNHEY, CDR2 SVGAGI. The CDR3 has 12 residues. Amplification from RNA transcripts yielded the TCR beta CDR3 regions. Investigators did first-round RT-PCR with HTBI primers, then second-round multiplex PCR. One entry per CDR3 protein results from TCRdb running MiXCR on the multiplex PCR reads. The table shows about 390,000 distinct CDR3 sequences, with roughly 15% occurring only once. The specimen sequenced was peripheral blood. The gene calls are TRBV6-5 and TRBJ1-3; 7 nucleotides agree with TRBD1. The sequence came from a woman between 18 and 29 years old with stable Graves' hyperthyroidism. The CDR3 loop reads CASSNRGTTIYF. The CDR3 region has the DNA TGTGCCAGCAGTAACAGGGGAACCACCATATATTTT.